This entry concerns a single T cell receptor beta chain. The data originate from a study of blood T cell repertoires in COVID-19. V lost 6 bases and J lost 5, with 19 bases in between. The CDR3 sequence is 15 residues long. Germline V gives CDR1 PRHDT, CDR2 FYEKMQ (reference sequence). In the authors' workflow: Scientists estimated how many nucleated cells there were by amplifying reference gene primers. Profiling relied on immunoSEQ multiplex PCR, and the TCRdb table lists in-frame clones only, not all of them. The DNA was the basis for D and trimming; V, J and clone size are from that table. This sample has 170,000 or so clones, with roughly 88% found just once.

The sequencing sample was made of peripheral blood. This clonotype originated in a woman between 35 and 50 years old with COVID-19, enrolled during active disease. The chain employs TRBV13 and TRBJ2-5; weak D call: TRBD2 (5 bases). The CDR3 spells CASSSSRARGETQYF. CDR3 bases: TGTGCCAGCAGTTCCTCGCGGGCCAGAGGGGAGACCCAGTACTTC. Variable domain in full (rest from reference TRBV13 and TRBJ2-5): AAGVIQSPRHLIKEKRETATLKCYPIPRHDTVYWYQQGPGQDPQFLISFYEKMQSDKGSIPDRFSAQQFSDYHSELNMSSLELGDSALYFCASSSSRARGETQYFGPGTRLLVL.